Each of the 26 T cell receptor beta chains below was sequenced from the same sample in a study of memory CD4+ T cells and cytomegalovirus serostatus. The sort gate was single viable CD3+CD4+CD8-CD45RO+ cells for memory CD4+ T cells. This table comes from immunoSEQ multiplex PCR, and its TCRdb copy is limited to in-frame clones, with some not included. The sample contains about 56,000 clones, about four fifths of which appear only once. The sample consisted of memory CD4+ T cells from blood. These receptors were collected from an adult in good health and CMV-seronegative.

This chain links TRBV6-6 with TRBJ1-1, with TRBD1 matching 11 bases. Germline assignment: CDR1 MNHNY and CDR2 SVGAGI (reference sequence). V was pared by 2 bases and J by 5 bases, with 7 bases of the junction left unmatched. This CDR3 region has 16 residues. The CDR3 loop reads CASSYRDRGAATEAFF. CDR3 DNA: TGTGCCAGCAGTTACCGGGACAGGGGGGCAGCAACTGAAGCTTTCTTT.

The chain couples TRBV7-9 to TRBJ2-5; D is possibly TRBD2 (6 bases). Germline CDR1 reads SEHNR; CDR2 reads FQNEAQ (reference sequence). V shed 7 bases and J shed 2 bases, with 20 bases lying between them. This CDR3 has 16 amino acids. The chain's CDR3 is CASNPRDWWSQETQYF. In DNA, the CDR3 is TGTGCCAGCAACCCGAGGGACTGGTGGAGTCAAGAGACCCAGTACTTC.

This chain uses TRBV6-6 with TRBJ1-3, with D uncertain. Trimming stripped 0 bases from V and 6 bases from J, with 12 bases between. The CDR3 is made up of 15 amino acids. The germline V gene has CDR1 MNHNY and CDR2 SVGAGI (reference sequence). This CDR3 is CASSYSNSLSNTIYF. DNA for the CDR3: TGTGCCAGCAGTTACTCGAACAGTCTATCAAACACCATATATTTT.

This chain uses TRBV28 with TRBJ1-1; 12 positions agree with TRBD1. Germline V gene sequence: CDR1 MDHEN, CDR2 SYDVKM. V dropped 4 bases and J dropped 0; count of bases not matched to a gene: 3. The CDR3 length is 16 residues. The CDR3 bases are TGTGCCAGCAGTTCGGGACAGGGGGCCTTGAACACTGAAGCTTTCTTT. Translated, it gives CASSSGQGALNTEAFF.

The chain links TRBV7-8 to TRBJ2-5, with D possibly being TRBD2 (6 bases). V lost 8 bases and J 2 bases, leaving 18 bases between the germline ends. The germline gives CDR1 SGHVS, CDR2 FQNEAQ. The CDR3 contains 15 residues. In nucleotides, the CDR3 is TGTGCCAGCCACAAACATTGGACTAAACAAGAGACCCAGTACTTC. Translating gives CASHKHWTKQETQYF.

The rearrangement joins TRBV6-1 to TRBJ1-5; 7 bases line up with TRBD1. The V segment lost 9 bases and the J segment 7 bases; nucleotides outside the gene matches: 12. From germline, CDR1 is MNHNS and CDR2 SASEGT. This CDR3 is built from 14 residues. The CDR3: CASGSTGPLQPQHF. The CDR3 coding sequence is TGTGCCAGTGGGTCGACAGGGCCCTTACAGCCCCAGCATTTT.

The rearrangement links TRBV10-2 to TRBJ1-5; no firm D call. V lost 3 bases to trimming and J lost 3 bases, with 6 bases between them. Germline V gene lookup returns CDR1 WSHSY and CDR2 SAAADI. This CDR3 is built from 13 residues. The CDR3 loop reads CASSDYLNQPQHF. CDR3 nucleotide sequence: TGCGCCAGCAGTGATTACCTCAATCAGCCCCAGCATTTT.

This clone was recorded once. The chain has TRBV29-1 and TRBJ2-3; D unclear. The CDR3 runs to 13 residues. In germline, CDR1 is SQVTM, CDR2 ANQGSEA. V shed 6 bases and J shed 2 bases, with 12 bases lying between them. The CDR3 sequence: CSVATRITDTQYF. The CDR3, as DNA: TGCAGCGTAGCGACGCGGATCACAGATACGCAGTATTTT.

The genes are TRBV7-2 and TRBJ2-7; TRBD1 aligns across 7 bases. Germline V CDR1 and CDR2: SGHTA, FQGNSA. Unmatched junction bases numbered 7, after V lost 5 bases and J lost 6 bases. The CDR3 sequence is 13 residues long. For the CDR3, the DNA is TGTGCCAGCAGCATGAAGACAGGGTTCGAGCAGTACTTC. Encoded protein: CASSMKTGFEQYF.

The chain has TRBV28 and TRBJ1-3; 7 bases line up with TRBD1. Germline CDR1 and CDR2: MDHEN and SYDVKM. The CDR3 runs to 14 residues. V dropped 5 bases and J dropped 2; count of bases not matched to a gene: 3. DNA for the CDR3: TGTGCCAGCAGTCAGACAGGGACTGGAAACACCATATATTTT. Translated: CASSQTGTGNTIYF.

This sequence joins TRBV5-5 and TRBJ1-2; unclear D gene. The CDR3 runs to 16 residues. With 0 bases removed from V and 3 bases from J, the gap between germline ends came to 15 bases. Germline lookup yields CDR1 SGHKS and CDR2 YYEKEE (reference sequence). The CDR3 sequence: CASSLDGLPVYYGYTF. The CDR3 DNA is TGTGCCAGCAGCTTGGACGGGTTGCCGGTCTACTATGGCTACACCTTC.

The gene calls are TRBV5-1 and TRBJ2-3; D possibly corresponds to TRBD1 (6 bases). The CDR3 contains 15 residues. V was clipped by 2 bases and J by 2 bases, with 12 bases between them. Germline V CDR1 and CDR2: SGHRS, YFSETQ. CDR3 coding DNA: TGCGCCAGCAGCTTAGAGGGGGACCTCACAGATACGCAGTATTTT. The encoded protein is CASSLEGDLTDTQYF.

The chain carries TRBV7-2 and TRBJ1-1, with D possibly TRBD1 on 6 matching bases. In germline, CDR1 is SGHTA, CDR2 FQGNSA. This CDR3 region has 14 residues. With 4 bases removed from V and 4 bases from J, the gap between germline ends came to 13 bases. CDR3 region: CASSYLGGSTEAFF. DNA for the CDR3: TGTGCCAGCAGCTATCTTGGGGGCAGCACTGAAGCTTTCTTT.

The genes are TRBV2 and TRBJ1-6; TRBD1 matches 10 bases. Trimming at V came to 8 bases and at J to 10 bases, leaving 8 bases not matched to a gene. The CDR3 length is 14 residues. Germline assignment: CDR1 SNHLY and CDR2 FYNNEI. CDR3: CASAWGQGKSPLHF. The CDR3 region has the DNA TGTGCCAGCGCCTGGGGACAGGGGAAATCACCCCTCCACTTT.

The chain has TRBV5-6 and TRBJ1-6; D might be TRBD1 (5 bases). Looked up from germline, CDR1 is SGHDT and CDR2 is YYEEEE. V was pared by 1 base and J by 6 bases, with 11 bases between. CDR3 length: 15 residues. The CDR3 loop is CASSLRQSGNSPLHF. CDR3 nucleotides: TGTGCCAGCAGCTTGAGACAGAGTGGTAATTCACCCCTCCACTTT. Based on the CDR3 plus reference TRBV5-6 and TRBJ1-6, the full variable domain is DAGVTQSPTHLIKTRGQQVTLRCSPKSGHDTVSWYQQALGQGPQFIFQYYEEEERQRGNFPDRFSGHQFPNYSSELNVNALLLGDSALYLCASSLRQSGNSPLHFGNGTRLTVT.

The V gene is TRBV6-1, the J gene TRBJ1-6; 9 bases align to TRBD1. Trimming removed 2 bases from V and 9 bases from J; junction bases left unmatched: 8. The germline CDR1 and CDR2 sequences are MNHNS and SASEGT. The CDR3 has 16 amino acids. The CDR3 protein is CASSELGQGKGSPLHF. The CDR3 region has the DNA TGTGCCAGCAGTGAACTGGGACAGGGAAAGGGTTCACCCCTCCACTTT.

The chain uses TRBV7-9 and TRBJ2-6; TRBD1 is a possible D gene (6 bases). CDR1 is SEHNR, CDR2 FQNEAQ, per germline (reference sequence). V lost 4 bases and J 0 bases, leaving 10 bases between the germline ends. CDR3 length: 16 residues. The CDR3: CASSSSGVSGANVLTF. The CDR3 DNA reads TGTGCCAGCAGCTCGTCAGGGGTCTCTGGGGCCAACGTCCTGACTTTC.

This chain uses TRBV7-3 with TRBJ2-7, with a tentative D call TRBD2 (7 bases). Trimming cost V 2 bases and J 10 bases, with 15 bases left between them. This CDR3 comprises 13 residues. The germline V gene has CDR1 SGHTA and CDR2 FQGTGA. The CDR3 DNA reads as TGTGCCAGCAGCTTACACGGCGGGGGCTCCCAGTACTTC. Translation gives CASSLHGGGSQYF.

J is TRBJ1-5 and V is TRBV6-6; 8 nucleotides line up with TRBD1. Germline V gene sequence: CDR1 MNHNY, CDR2 SVGAGI (reference sequence). The V and J ends lost 5 bases and 6 bases, in that order; junction bases with no gene match: 9. The CDR3 is 15 amino acids. The CDR3 sequence is CASSPQGAGSQPQHF. The CDR3 DNA reads TGTGCCAGCAGTCCTCAGGGGGCAGGGTCTCAGCCCCAGCATTTT.

The gene calls are TRBV6-5 and TRBJ2-3, with 10 bases aligning to TRBD2. Trimming removed 5 bases from V and 10 bases from J; junction bases left unmatched: 6. CDR1 is MNHEY and CDR2 is SVGAGI in the germline V gene. The CDR3 extends over 13 amino acids. The DNA for the CDR3 is TGTGCCAGCAGTGCCCCCGGGACTAGCGCGCAGTATTTT. It specifies CASSAPGTSAQYF.

J is TRBJ1-1 and V is TRBV4-3, with 8 positions matching TRBD1. The CDR3 length is 16 residues. Losses at the gene ends were 1 base for V and 6 bases for J; bases not matched to a gene: 10. In germline, CDR1 is LGHNA, CDR2 YSLEER. CDR3: CASSQVWTGRGAEAFF. In nucleotides, the CDR3 is TGCGCCAGCAGCCAAGTGTGGACAGGGAGGGGCGCTGAAGCTTTCTTT.

Worth noting for this clone: This CDR3 is also generated by other DNA sequences in the sample. The chain is built from TRBV6-1 and TRBJ1-5; a possible D gene is TRBD1 (6 bases). The CDR3 loop spans 13 amino acids. In germline, CDR1 is MNHNS, CDR2 SASEGT. Trimming removed 3 bases at V and 7 bases at J, with 10 bases between. The CDR3 sequence is CASSETGGQPQHF. CDR3 DNA sequence: TGTGCCAGCAGTGAGACAGGTGGACAGCCCCAGCATTTT.

This chain uses TRBV7-2 with TRBJ2-5; TRBD1 or TRBD2 may be the D gene (5 bases each). Per the germline V gene, CDR1 is SGHTA and CDR2 is FQGNSA. Trimming pared 0 bases from V and 2 bases from J, leaving 10 bases between. CDR3 size: 15 residues. In nucleotides, the CDR3 is TGTGCCAGCAGCTTAGCCTCGAGGGGACAAGAGACCCAGTACTTC. Amino acid sequence: CASSLASRGQETQYF.

This sequence joins TRBV7-9 and TRBJ2-6; maybe TRBD2 (5 bases). CDR3 length: 14 amino acids. Germline V gene sequence: CDR1 SEHNR, CDR2 FQNEAQ (reference sequence). Trimming removed 5 bases at V and 0 bases at J, with 5 bases between. In nucleotides, the CDR3 is TGTGCCAGCAGCACTAGCTCTGGGGCCAACGTCCTGACTTTC. Protein product: CASSTSSGANVLTF.

The chain has TRBV12-2 and TRBJ1-3; the table assigns TRBD1, which was not confirmed against the DNA. TRBV12-2 is termed a pseudogene. CDR3 size: 16 residues. CDR3 in DNA: TGTGCAAGTCGCTTGGGAAGACAGCTCTCTGGAAACACCATATATTTT. Its translation is CASRLGRQLSGNTIYF.

The chain recombines TRBV9 with TRBJ2-2, with 8 positions matching TRBD2. V shed 4 bases, J shed 5 bases, and the junction held 10 bases outside the gene matches. Germline V gene data show CDR1 as SGDLS and CDR2 as YYNGEE. This CDR3 is built from 16 residues. The DNA for the CDR3 is TGTGCCAGCAGCTCTCGCGAGCGGGGGTCAACCGGGGAGCTGTTTTTT. Its translation: CASSSRERGSTGELFF.